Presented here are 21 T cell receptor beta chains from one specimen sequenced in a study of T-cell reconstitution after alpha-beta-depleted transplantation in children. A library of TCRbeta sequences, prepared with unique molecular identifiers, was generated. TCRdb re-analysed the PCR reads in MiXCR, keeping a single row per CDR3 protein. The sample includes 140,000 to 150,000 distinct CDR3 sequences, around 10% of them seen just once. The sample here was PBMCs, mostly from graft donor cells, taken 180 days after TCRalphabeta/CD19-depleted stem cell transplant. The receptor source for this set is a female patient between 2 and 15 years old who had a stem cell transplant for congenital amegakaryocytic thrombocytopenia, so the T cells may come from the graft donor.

CDR3 DNA: TGTGCCAGCAGCCACTCCTCAAGGACGTTGGGGTACTTGGACAATGAGCAGTTCTTC. It specifies CASSHSSRTLGYLDNEQFF. This sequence joins TRBV3-1 and TRBJ2-1; D is ambiguous. The length of the CDR3 is 19 residues. V lost 3 bases and J 5 bases, leaving 26 bases between the germline ends. The V gene's germline CDR1 is LGHDT and CDR2 YNNKEL (reference sequence).

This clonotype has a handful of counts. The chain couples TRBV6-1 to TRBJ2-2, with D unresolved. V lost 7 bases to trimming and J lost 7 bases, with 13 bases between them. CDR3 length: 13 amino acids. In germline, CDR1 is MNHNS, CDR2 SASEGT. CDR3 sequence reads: CASTVQWNGELFF. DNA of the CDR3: TGTGCCAGCACGGTGCAGTGGAACGGGGAGCTGTTTTTT.

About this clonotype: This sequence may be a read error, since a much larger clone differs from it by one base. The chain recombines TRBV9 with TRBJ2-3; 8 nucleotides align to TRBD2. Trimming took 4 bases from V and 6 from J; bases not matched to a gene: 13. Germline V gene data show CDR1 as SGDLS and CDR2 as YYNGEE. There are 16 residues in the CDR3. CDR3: CASSIRNSGTGDTQYF. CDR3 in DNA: TGTGCCAGCAGCATCCGGAATAGCGGGACTGGGGATACGCAGTATTTT.

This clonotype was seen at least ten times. CDR3 protein: CSASVFRGPQETQYF. The CDR3 nucleotides are TGCAGTGCTAGCGTTTTCAGGGGTCCACAAGAGACCCAGTACTTC. The V call is TRBV20-1, the J call TRBJ2-5; D may be TRBD1 (6 bases). Trimming removed 3 bases at V and 2 bases at J, with 16 bases between. The CDR3 spans 15 residues. Germline CDR1 and CDR2: DFQATT and SNEGSKA (reference sequence).

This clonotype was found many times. The CDR3 spells CSVDQAISADTQYF. As DNA, the CDR3 is TGCAGCGTTGATCAAGCGATTAGCGCAGATACGCAGTATTTT. The chain employs TRBV29-1 and TRBJ2-3; D is perhaps TRBD2 (5 bases). Germline CDR1 SQVTM, CDR2 ANQGSEA. This CDR3 region has 14 residues. Trimming took off 3 bases at V and 4 bases at J, with 14 bases between the two ends.

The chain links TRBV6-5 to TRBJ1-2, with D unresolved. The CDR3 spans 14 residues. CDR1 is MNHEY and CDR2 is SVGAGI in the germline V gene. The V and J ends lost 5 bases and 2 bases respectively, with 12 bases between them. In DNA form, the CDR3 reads TGTGCCAGCAGTCTGGGGTGGTCCAACTATGGCTACACCTTC. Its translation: CASSLGWSNYGYTF.

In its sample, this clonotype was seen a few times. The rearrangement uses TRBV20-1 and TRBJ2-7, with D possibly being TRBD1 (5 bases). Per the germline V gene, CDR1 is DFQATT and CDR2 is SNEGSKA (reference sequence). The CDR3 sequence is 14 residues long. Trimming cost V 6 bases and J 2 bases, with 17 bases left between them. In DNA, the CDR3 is TGCAGTGCAAGGACAAGCAACCGCCCCTACGAGCAGTACTTC. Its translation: CSARTSNRPYEQYF.

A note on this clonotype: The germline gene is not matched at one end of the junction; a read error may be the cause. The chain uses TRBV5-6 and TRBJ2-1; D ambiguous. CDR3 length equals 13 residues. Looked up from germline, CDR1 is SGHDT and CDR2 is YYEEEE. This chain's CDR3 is CASSLTASNVQFF. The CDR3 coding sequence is TGTGCCAGCAGCTTGACAGCATCCAATGTGCAGTTCTTC.

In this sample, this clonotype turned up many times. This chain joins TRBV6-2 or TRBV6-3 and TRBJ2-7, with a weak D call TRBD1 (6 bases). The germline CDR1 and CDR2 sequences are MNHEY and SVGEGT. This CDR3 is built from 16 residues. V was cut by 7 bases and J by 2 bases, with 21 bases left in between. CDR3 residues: CASIKGRTEKAYEQYF. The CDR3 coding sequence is TGTGCCAGCATCAAAGGAAGGACAGAAAAAGCCTACGAGCAGTACTTC.

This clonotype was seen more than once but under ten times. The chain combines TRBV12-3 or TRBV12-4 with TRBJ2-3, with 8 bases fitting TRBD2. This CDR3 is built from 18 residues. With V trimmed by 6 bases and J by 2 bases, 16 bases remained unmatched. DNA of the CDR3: TGTGCCAGCAGCCCCAGAGGGGTAGCGGGACAATTCACAGATACGCAGTATTTT. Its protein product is CASSPRGVAGQFTDTQYF.

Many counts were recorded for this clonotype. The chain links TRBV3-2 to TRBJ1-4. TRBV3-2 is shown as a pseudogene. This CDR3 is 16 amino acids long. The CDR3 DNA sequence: TGTGCCAGCAGTTCCTCCGGGACTGCTTCTAATGAAAAACTGTTTTTT. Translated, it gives CASSSSGTASNEKLFF.

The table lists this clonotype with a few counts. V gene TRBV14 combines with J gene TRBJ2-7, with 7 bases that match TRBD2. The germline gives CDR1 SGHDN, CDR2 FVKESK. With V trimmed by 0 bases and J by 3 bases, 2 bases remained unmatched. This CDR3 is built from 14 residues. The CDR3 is CASSQDPSGYEQYF. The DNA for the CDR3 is TGTGCCAGCAGCCAAGATCCTAGCGGCTACGAGCAGTACTTC.

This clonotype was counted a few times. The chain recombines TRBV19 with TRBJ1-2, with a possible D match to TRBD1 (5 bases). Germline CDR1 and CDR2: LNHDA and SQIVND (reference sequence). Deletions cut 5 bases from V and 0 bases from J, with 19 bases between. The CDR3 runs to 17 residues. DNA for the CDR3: TGTGCCAGTAGTTTCATCCGGGGGACGACCGCTAACTATGGCTACACCTTC. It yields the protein CASSFIRGTTANYGYTF. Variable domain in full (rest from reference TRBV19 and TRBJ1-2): DGGITQSPKYLFRKEGQNVTLSCEQNLNHDAMYWYRQDPGQGLRLIYYSQIVNDFQKGDIAEGYSVSREKKESFPLTVTSAQKNPTAFYLCASSFIRGTTANYGYTFGSGTRLTVV.

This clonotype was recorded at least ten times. The CDR3 coding sequence is TGTGCCACCAGCAGAGGAGGTAACTACGAGCAGTACTTC. Its translation: CATSRGGNYEQYF. This chain uses TRBV15 with TRBJ2-7; D gene ambiguous. The CDR3 spans 13 residues. The germline V and J ends were trimmed by 1 base and 3 bases, with 7 bases remaining between them. In germline, CDR1 is LNHNV, CDR2 YYDKDF (reference sequence).

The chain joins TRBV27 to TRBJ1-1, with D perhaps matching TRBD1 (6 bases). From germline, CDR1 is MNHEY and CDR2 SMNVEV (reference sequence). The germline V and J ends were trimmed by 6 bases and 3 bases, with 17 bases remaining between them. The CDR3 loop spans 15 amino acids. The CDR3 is CASSASTGAHTEAFF. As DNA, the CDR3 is TGTGCCAGCAGCGCCTCGACAGGAGCCCACACTGAAGCTTTCTTT.

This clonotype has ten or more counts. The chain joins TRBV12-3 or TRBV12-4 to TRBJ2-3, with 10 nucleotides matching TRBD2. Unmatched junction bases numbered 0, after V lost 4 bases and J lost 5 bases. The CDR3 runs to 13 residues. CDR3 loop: CASSWTSGDTQYF. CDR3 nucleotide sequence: TGTGCCAGCAGTTGGACTAGCGGAGATACGCAGTATTTT.

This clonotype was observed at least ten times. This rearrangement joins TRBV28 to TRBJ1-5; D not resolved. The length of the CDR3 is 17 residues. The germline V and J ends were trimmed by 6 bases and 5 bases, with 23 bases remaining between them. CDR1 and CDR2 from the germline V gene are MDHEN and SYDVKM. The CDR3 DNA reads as TGTGCCAGCAGCAGTCCAACCCCGGCCATTTGGGATCAGCCCCAGCATTTT. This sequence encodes CASSSPTPAIWDQPQHF.

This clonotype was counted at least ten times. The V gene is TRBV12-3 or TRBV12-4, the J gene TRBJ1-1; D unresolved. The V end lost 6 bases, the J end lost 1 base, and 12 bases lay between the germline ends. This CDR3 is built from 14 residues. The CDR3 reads CASRRQQGNTEAFF. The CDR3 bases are TGTGCCAGCAGGCGACAACAAGGGAACACTGAAGCTTTCTTT.

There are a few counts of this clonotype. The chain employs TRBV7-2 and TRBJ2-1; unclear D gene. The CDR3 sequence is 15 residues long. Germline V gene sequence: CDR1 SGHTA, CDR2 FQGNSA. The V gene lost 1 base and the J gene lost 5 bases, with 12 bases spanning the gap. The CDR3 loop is CASSLGGFRNNEQFF. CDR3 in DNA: TGTGCCAGCAGCTTAGGCGGTTTCCGGAACAATGAGCAGTTCTTC.

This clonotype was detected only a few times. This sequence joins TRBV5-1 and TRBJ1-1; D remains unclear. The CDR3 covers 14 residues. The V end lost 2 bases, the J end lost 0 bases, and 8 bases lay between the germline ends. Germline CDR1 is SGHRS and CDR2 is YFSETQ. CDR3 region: CASSFGSMNTEAFF. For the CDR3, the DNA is TGCGCCAGCAGCTTCGGGTCTATGAACACTGAAGCTTTCTTT.

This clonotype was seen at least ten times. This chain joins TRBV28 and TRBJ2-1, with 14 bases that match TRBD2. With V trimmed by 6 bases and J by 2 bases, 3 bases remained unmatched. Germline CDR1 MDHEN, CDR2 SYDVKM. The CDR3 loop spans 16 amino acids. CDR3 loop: CASRGTSGSTYNEQFF. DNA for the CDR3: TGTGCCAGCAGAGGGACTAGCGGGAGTACCTACAATGAGCAGTTCTTC. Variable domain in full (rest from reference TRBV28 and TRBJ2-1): DVKVTQSSRYLVKRTGEKVFLECVQDMDHENMFWYRQDPGLGLRLIYFSYDVKMKEKGDIPEGYSVSREKKERFSLILESASTNQTSMYLCASRGTSGSTYNEQFFGPGTRLTVL.